This T cell receptor (beta chain) was sequenced for a study of T cell therapy after organ transplantation. The wider study: T cells were expanded about 2 weeks with 30 CMV class I/II epitopes. 20 to 29 weeks after therapy completion, long-term post-therapy blood was collected. The study's findings and limits: Lower pretherapy CD8 clonality went with larger post-therapy fold change.

The time point here: 20-29 weeks after completion of therapy. Patients were solid-organ transplant recipients with drug-resistant or recurrent cytomegalovirus. In the case of this clone: Its target is unknown.

TCRdb's copy holds only in-frame clones and misses some; the assay was immunoSEQ multiplex PCR. The sample lists about 21,000 clones, 65% to 85% occurring once. The TCR was taken from a human patient who had received a solid organ transplant and had CMV disease. Some T cells may trace back to the graft donor. The specimen comprised CD8+ T cells from blood, sampled after autologous CMV-specific T cell therapy.

The CDR3 sequence is CASSLGDTQYF. CDR3 DNA sequence: TGTGCCAGCAGTTTAGGAGATACGCAGTATTTT. The chain is built from TRBV27 and TRBJ2-3; D remains ambiguous. The germline gives CDR1 MNHEY, CDR2 SMNVEV (reference sequence). This CDR3 has 11 residues. Between the trimmed V and J ends, which lost 2 bases and 5 bases, there was a span of 2 bases.